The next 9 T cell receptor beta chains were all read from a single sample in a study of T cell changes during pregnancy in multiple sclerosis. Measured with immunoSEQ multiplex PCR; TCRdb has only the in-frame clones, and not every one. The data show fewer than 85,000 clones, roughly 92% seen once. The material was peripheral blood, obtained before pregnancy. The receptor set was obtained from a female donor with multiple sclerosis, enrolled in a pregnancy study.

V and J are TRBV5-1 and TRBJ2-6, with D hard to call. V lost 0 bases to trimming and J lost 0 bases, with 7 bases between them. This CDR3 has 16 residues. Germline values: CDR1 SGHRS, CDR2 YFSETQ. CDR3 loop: CASSLGGSSGANVLTF. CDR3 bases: TGCGCCAGCAGCTTGGGCGGTAGCTCTGGGGCCAACGTCCTGACTTTC.

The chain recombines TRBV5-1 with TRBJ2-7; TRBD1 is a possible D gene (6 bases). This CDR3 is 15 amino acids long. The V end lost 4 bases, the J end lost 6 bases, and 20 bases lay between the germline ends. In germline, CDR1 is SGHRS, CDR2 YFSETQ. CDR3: CASSQGWTDPSEQYF. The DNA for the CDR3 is TGCGCCAGCAGCCAGGGGTGGACGGACCCCTCCGAGCAGTACTTC.

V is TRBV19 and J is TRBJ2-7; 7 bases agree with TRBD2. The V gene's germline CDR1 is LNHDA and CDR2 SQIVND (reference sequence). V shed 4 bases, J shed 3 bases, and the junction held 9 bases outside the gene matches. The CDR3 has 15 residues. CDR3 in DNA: TGTGCCAGTAGTACACCGGGAGGAAGGAGCTACGAGCAGTACTTC. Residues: CASSTPGGRSYEQYF.

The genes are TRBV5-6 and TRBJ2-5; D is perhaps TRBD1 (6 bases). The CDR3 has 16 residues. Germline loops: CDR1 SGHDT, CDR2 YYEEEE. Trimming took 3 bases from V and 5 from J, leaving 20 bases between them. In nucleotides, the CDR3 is TGTGCCAGCAGCTATAAATCAGGGGTAGAAGGGGAGACCCAGTACTTC. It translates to CASSYKSGVEGETQYF.

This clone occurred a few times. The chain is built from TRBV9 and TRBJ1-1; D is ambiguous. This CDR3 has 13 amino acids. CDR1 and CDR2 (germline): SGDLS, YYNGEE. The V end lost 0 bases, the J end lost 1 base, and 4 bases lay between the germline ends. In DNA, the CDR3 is TGTGCCAGCAGCGTAGCGGGGAACACTGAAGCTTTCTTT. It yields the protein CASSVAGNTEAFF.

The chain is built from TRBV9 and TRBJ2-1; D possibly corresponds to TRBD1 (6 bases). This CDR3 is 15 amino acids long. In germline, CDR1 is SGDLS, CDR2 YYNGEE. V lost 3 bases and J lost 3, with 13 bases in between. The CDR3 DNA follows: TGTGCCAGCAGCGCCTCGGGACAAGACTACAATGAGCAGTTCTTC. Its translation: CASSASGQDYNEQFF.

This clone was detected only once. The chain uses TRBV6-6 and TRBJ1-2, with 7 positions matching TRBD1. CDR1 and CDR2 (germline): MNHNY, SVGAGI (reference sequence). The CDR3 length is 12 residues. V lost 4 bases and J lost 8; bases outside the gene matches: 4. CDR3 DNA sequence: TGTGCCAGCAGTTTCCTAGGGGGCGGCTACACCTTC. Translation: CASSFLGGGYTF.

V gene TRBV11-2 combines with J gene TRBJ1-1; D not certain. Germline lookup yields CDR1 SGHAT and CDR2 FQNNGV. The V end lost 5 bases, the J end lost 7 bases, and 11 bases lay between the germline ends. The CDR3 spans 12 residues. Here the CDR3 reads CASSQIRDEAFF. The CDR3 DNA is TGTGCCAGCAGCCAAATACGGGATGAAGCTTTCTTT.

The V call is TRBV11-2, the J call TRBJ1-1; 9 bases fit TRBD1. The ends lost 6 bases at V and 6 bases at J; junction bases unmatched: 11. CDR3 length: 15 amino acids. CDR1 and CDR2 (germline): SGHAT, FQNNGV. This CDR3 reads CASSSFRDRVPEAFF. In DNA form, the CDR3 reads TGTGCCAGCAGTTCTTTCCGGGACAGGGTTCCTGAAGCTTTCTTT.